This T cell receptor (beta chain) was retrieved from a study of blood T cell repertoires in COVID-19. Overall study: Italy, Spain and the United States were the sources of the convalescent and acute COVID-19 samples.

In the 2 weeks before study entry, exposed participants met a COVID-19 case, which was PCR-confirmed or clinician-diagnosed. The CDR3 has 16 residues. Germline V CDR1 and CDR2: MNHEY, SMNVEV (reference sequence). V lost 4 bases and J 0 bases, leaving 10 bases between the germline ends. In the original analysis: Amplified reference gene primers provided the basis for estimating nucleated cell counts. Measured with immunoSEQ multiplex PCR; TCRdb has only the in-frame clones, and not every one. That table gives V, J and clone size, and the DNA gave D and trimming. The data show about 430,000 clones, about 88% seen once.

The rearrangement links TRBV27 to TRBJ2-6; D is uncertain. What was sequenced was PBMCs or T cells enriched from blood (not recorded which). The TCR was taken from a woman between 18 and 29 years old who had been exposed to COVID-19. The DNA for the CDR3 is TGTGCCAGCAGTTCGAGACTGAACTCTGGGGCCAACGTCCTGACTTTC. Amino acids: CASSSRLNSGANVLTF.